The 26 T cell receptor beta chains below come from one sample, sequenced in a study of low-dose radiotherapy and immunotherapy resistance in tumors. Time point noted: before trial treatment. TRAV- and TRBV-specific primers were used for first-strand cDNA, which covered alpha and beta chains. TCRs were amplified for 15 to 20 PCR cycles with a constant-region primer and V-primer adapter. TCRdb analysed the reads with MiXCR anew, one entry per CDR3 protein. The data hold more than 50,000 distinct CDR3 sequences, with approximately 25% observed a single time. Sequences were derived from PBMCs, sampled before treatment. The receptor set was obtained from a male donor with prostate cancer.

J is TRBJ2-2 and V is TRBV7-8; 8 bases line up with TRBD1. The germline gives CDR1 SGHVS, CDR2 FQNEAQ. This CDR3 has 17 amino acids. Trimming cost V 2 bases and J 4 bases; bases outside gene matches: 9. The CDR3 is CASSLSVQGAFTGELFF. DNA of the CDR3: TGTGCCAGCAGCTTATCAGTTCAGGGGGCGTTCACCGGGGAGCTGTTTTTT.

Many counts were recorded for this clonotype. The chain combines TRBV5-1 with TRBJ2-7, with 12 nucleotides matching TRBD1. This CDR3 is built from 14 residues. Losses at the gene ends were 4 bases for V and 3 bases for J; bases not matched to a gene: 2. Per germline, CDR1 SGHRS and CDR2 YFSETQ. The CDR3, as DNA: TGCGCCAGCAGCGGGACAGGGGGCCTCTACGAGCAGTACTTC. This sequence encodes CASSGTGGLYEQYF.

This clonotype was detected ten times or more. This chain joins TRBV29-1 and TRBJ2-7; 7 positions match TRBD1. The CDR3 runs to 14 residues. The J segment lost 6 bases and the V segment lost 7 bases, leaving 15 bases of the junction unmatched. Germline V gene lookup returns CDR1 SQVTM and CDR2 ANQGSEA. CDR3 in amino acids: CSARLGQGVSEQYF. CDR3 nucleotides: TGCAGCGCCCGACTGGGGCAGGGGGTATCCGAGCAGTACTTC.

The V and J genes are TRBV18 and TRBJ2-1, with D perhaps matching TRBD2 (8 bases). Germline V gives CDR1 KGHSH, CDR2 LQKENI. The CDR3 is 15 amino acids. Deletions cut 3 bases from V and 7 bases from J, with 16 bases between. The CDR3 region is CASSPPGGGRNEQFF. In nucleotides, the CDR3 is TGTGCCAGCTCACCTCCGGGAGGGGGCAGGAATGAGCAGTTCTTC.

This clonotype was observed many times. The chain recombines TRBV14 with TRBJ2-7; D gene unclear. Trimming cost V 4 bases and J 2 bases, with 15 bases left between them. Looked up from germline, CDR1 is SGHDN and CDR2 is FVKESK. The CDR3 is 15 residues long. The CDR3 nucleotides are TGTGCCAGCAGCCCGGGTGAGGCCCTGCCCTACGAGCAGTACTTC. Protein: CASSPGEALPYEQYF.

There are many counts of this clonotype. V usage is TRBV7-9 and J usage is TRBJ1-5; D unclear. CDR1 is SEHNR, CDR2 FQNEAQ, per germline (reference sequence). Between the trimmed V and J ends, which lost 8 bases and 2 bases, there was a span of 7 bases. This CDR3 is 12 amino acids long. In DNA form, the CDR3 reads TGTGCCAGCCGAAATGGCAATCAGCCCCAGCATTTT. This sequence encodes CASRNGNQPQHF.

This clonotype showed up many times. The chain is built from TRBV4-2 and TRBJ1-2; a weak D match, TRBD1 (6 bases). This CDR3 region has 15 residues. With 0 bases removed from V and 6 bases from J, the gap between germline ends came to 14 bases. The germline gives CDR1 LGHNA, CDR2 YNFKEQ. This CDR3 is CASSQDPNRENGYTF. The CDR3 DNA is TGTGCCAGCAGCCAAGATCCTAACAGGGAGAATGGCTACACCTTC.

This clonotype was recorded a few times. The chain has TRBV18 and TRBJ2-1; the D gene is possibly TRBD2 (6 bases). Germline CDR1 and CDR2: KGHSH and LQKENI. The CDR3 runs to 16 residues. V was pared by 4 bases and J by 4 bases, with 17 bases between. The CDR3 DNA is TGTGCCAGCTCACTGCTGGGGACTGCCGATTACAATGAGCAGTTCTTC. Amino acids: CASSLLGTADYNEQFF.

The V call is TRBV3-1, the J call TRBJ2-7; D may be TRBD2 (5 bases). V lost 0 bases, J lost 7 bases, and 22 bases lay in between. The CDR3 length is 17 residues. CDR1 is LGHDT and CDR2 is YNNKEL in the germline V gene (reference sequence). Written as DNA, the CDR3 is TGTGCCAGCAGCCAAGACATTTTATTGGACTCCTCTCGGGAGCAGTACTTC. Translating it yields CASSQDILLDSSREQYF.

This clonotype was recorded many times. V usage is TRBV7-9 and J usage is TRBJ1-4; unclear D gene. The CDR3 sequence is 14 residues long. The germline V gene encodes CDR1 SEHNR and CDR2 FQNEAQ (reference sequence). V lost 5 bases to trimming and J lost 4 bases, with 11 bases between them. CDR3 sequence (DNA): TGTGCCAGCAGCGACGGACGGAGTAATGAAAAACTGTTTTTT. It yields the protein CASSDGRSNEKLFF.

The chain links TRBV28 to TRBJ2-7; possibly TRBD2 for D (5 bases). This CDR3 has 16 residues. Trimming shortened V by 6 bases and J by 0 bases, and 18 bases separated the two germline ends. Germline loops: CDR1 MDHEN, CDR2 SYDVKM. CDR3 sequence (DNA): TGTGCCAGCAGGGGGAGCGGATACTTTAGCTCCTACGAGCAGTACTTC. This encodes CASRGSGYFSSYEQYF.

There are many counts of this clonotype. The chain uses TRBV28 and TRBJ1-3; D unclear. This CDR3 contains 16 residues. From germline, CDR1 is MDHEN and CDR2 SYDVKM. The V end lost 5 bases, the J end lost 4 bases, and 18 bases lay between the germline ends. CDR3 residues: CASSPSPGHSGNTIYF. The CDR3, as DNA: TGTGCCAGCAGTCCATCCCCGGGTCATTCGGGAAACACCATATATTTT.

This sequence joins TRBV5-3 and TRBJ2-5; 11 bases agree with TRBD2. TRBV5-3 falls under the ORF class, with uncertain function. J lost 1 base, V lost 8 bases, and 7 bases had no gene match. The CDR3 covers 15 residues. CDR3 sequence reads: CASNLAGGPQETQYF. The CDR3 DNA sequence: TGTGCCAGCAACCTAGCGGGGGGTCCCCAAGAGACCCAGTACTTC.

This clonotype has ten or more counts. The chain employs TRBV9 and TRBJ2-1; 7 bases are a match to TRBD1. V lost 4 bases, J lost 0 bases, and 7 bases stayed unmatched. Looked up from germline, CDR1 is SGDLS and CDR2 is YYNGEE. This CDR3 region has 16 residues. This CDR3 is CASSLGGLSSYNEQFF. The CDR3 DNA is TGTGCCAGCAGCCTAGGGGGCCTGAGCTCCTACAATGAGCAGTTCTTC.

V gene TRBV14 combines with J gene TRBJ2-7; TRBD2 matches at 10 bases. The V gene's germline CDR1 is SGHDN and CDR2 FVKESK. V lost 5 bases, J lost 2 bases, and 6 bases stayed unmatched. This CDR3 has 15 residues. Written as DNA, the CDR3 is TGTGCCAGCAGCTTACTAGCGGGAAATACCTACGAGCAGTACTTC. Protein product: CASSLLAGNTYEQYF. Supplemented by reference TRBV14 and TRBJ2-7, the full variable domain reads EAGVTQFPSHSVIEKGQTVTLRCDPISGHDNLYWYRRVMGKEIKFLLHFVKESKQDESGMPNNRFLAERTGGTYSTLKVQPAELEDSGVYFCASSLLAGNTYEQYFGPGTRLTVT.

The DNA for the CDR3 is TGTGCCTGGAGTACAACGGTGAACACTGAAGCTTTCTTT. Amino acids: CAWSTTVNTEAFF. The rearrangement uses TRBV30 and TRBJ1-1, with D unresolved. CDR1 and CDR2 (germline): GTSNPN, SVGIG (reference sequence). This CDR3 is built from 13 residues. Trimming removed 2 bases at V and 0 bases at J, with 7 bases between.

This clonotype was counted many times. The V call is TRBV12-3 or TRBV12-4, the J call TRBJ2-4, with 8 positions matching TRBD1. This CDR3 spans 13 amino acids. V shed 6 bases and J 7 bases; nucleotides not matched to a gene: 5. The CDR3 protein is CASSADRDNIQYF. The CDR3 DNA reads TGTGCCAGCAGCGCGGACAGGGATAACATTCAGTACTTC.

This clonotype was counted many times. The chain employs TRBV5-1 and TRBJ2-6; TRBD1 agrees at 9 bases. The germline V gene encodes CDR1 SGHRS and CDR2 YFSETQ. After removal of 3 bases from V and 0 bases from J, the junction contained 4 bases not matched to a gene. CDR3 length equals 17 residues. CDR3 coding DNA: TGCGCCAGCAGCTCCGGGACAGGGAGCTCTGGGGCCAACGTCCTGACTTTC. It specifies CASSSGTGSSGANVLTF.

The table lists this clonotype with many counts. This chain connects TRBV14 to TRBJ2-1; 8 nucleotides agree with TRBD2. The CDR3 is 16 amino acids. The germline CDR1 and CDR2 sequences are SGHDN and FVKESK. The V segment lost 4 bases and the J segment 0 bases; nucleotides outside the gene matches: 5. The CDR3 protein is CASSPLAGPSYNEQFF. CDR3 DNA sequence: TGTGCCAGCAGCCCGTTAGCGGGGCCCTCCTACAATGAGCAGTTCTTC. Combining the CDR3 with reference TRBV14 and TRBJ2-1 gives the whole variable domain EAGVTQFPSHSVIEKGQTVTLRCDPISGHDNLYWYRRVMGKEIKFLLHFVKESKQDESGMPNNRFLAERTGGTYSTLKVQPAELEDSGVYFCASSPLAGPSYNEQFFGPGTRLTVL.

About this clonotype: With a much larger clone just one base away, this may be a read error. V usage is TRBV19 and J usage is TRBJ2-1, with D possibly TRBD1 on 6 matching bases. V dropped 4 bases and J dropped 6 bases, with 16 bases sitting between them. The CDR3 totals 15 residues. CDR1 and CDR2 from the germline V gene are LNHDA and SQIVND (reference sequence). The CDR3 DNA sequence: TGTGCCAGTAGTAACCGCTCAGGGGTAGCCAATGAGCAGTTCTTC. Its protein product is CASSNRSGVANEQFF.

This clonotype was detected a few times. This rearrangement joins TRBV24-1 to TRBJ2-2, with unresolved D. CDR1 is KGHDR and CDR2 is SFDVKD in the germline V gene. CDR3 length equals 15 residues. V lost 4 bases to trimming and J lost 4 bases, with 12 bases between them. The CDR3 region is CATSEAPLGTGELFF. For the CDR3, the DNA is TGTGCCACCAGTGAAGCCCCCCTCGGCACCGGGGAGCTGTTTTTT.

In regard to this clonotype: A far larger clone lies a single base away; this is likely a read error. The J gene is TRBJ2-7, the V gene TRBV2; weak D call: TRBD1 (6 bases). Germline V CDR1 and CDR2: SNHLY, FYNNEI. Between the trimmed V and J ends, which lost 5 bases and 7 bases, there was a span of 18 bases. The CDR3 totals 14 residues. The CDR3 nucleotides are TGTGCCAGCAGTTACAGGGATCCCTACAATGAGCAGTACTTC. It yields the protein CASSYRDPYNEQYF.

This clonotype has ten or more counts. The V gene is TRBV5-1, the J gene TRBJ1-4; 8 nucleotides agree with TRBD1. The CDR3 has 18 residues. V was pared by 5 bases and J by 0 bases, with 12 bases of the junction left unmatched. The germline V gene encodes CDR1 SGHRS and CDR2 YFSETQ. The CDR3 region has the DNA TGCGCCAGCAGACTTGCCACGACAGGGGCGACAACTAATGAAAAACTGTTTTTT. It encodes CASRLATTGATTNEKLFF.

This clonotype has just a few counts. The chain combines TRBV6-1 with TRBJ2-3, with 10 positions matching TRBD2. The V gene end was trimmed by 1 base and the J gene end by 7 bases; junction bases not matched to a gene: 14. The CDR3 runs to 18 residues. The germline V gene encodes CDR1 MNHNS and CDR2 SASEGT. The CDR3 protein is CASSEGFVGLAGVNTQYF. CDR3 bases: TGTGCCAGCAGTGAAGGGTTCGTGGGGCTAGCGGGAGTTAATACGCAGTATTTT.

This clonotype was observed a single time. The genes are TRBV28 and TRBJ2-7, with TRBD2 identical over 8 bases. With 1 base clipped from V and 8 bases from J, the junction kept 16 bases outside the gene matches. From germline, CDR1 is MDHEN and CDR2 SYDVKM. This CDR3 has 17 residues. The CDR3 coding sequence is TGTGCCAGCAGTTTATTTCCGGGACTAGTGGGAGCGTACAAGCAGTACTTC. This translates into CASSLFPGLVGAYKQYF.

This clonotype was picked up many times. This chain links TRBV7-9 with TRBJ2-4; TRBD2 matches at 11 bases. Germline V lookup: CDR1 SEHNR, CDR2 FQNEAQ (reference sequence). V shed 3 bases, J shed 3 bases, and the junction held 4 bases outside the gene matches. The CDR3 contains 16 residues. The CDR3 region is CASSLTSGIDKNIQYF. The CDR3 coding sequence is TGTGCCAGCAGCTTGACTAGCGGGATTGACAAAAACATTCAGTACTTC.